What follows is one T cell receptor (beta chain) and its context. These data are taken from a study of shared T cell receptors in the human thymus. Assay: immunoSEQ multiplex PCR; the TCRdb copy retains only in-frame clones and omits some. The table includes about 660,000 clones, 88% detected once. Losses at the gene ends were 4 bases for V and 5 bases for J; bases not matched to a gene: 7. The CDR3 has 15 residues. Germline CDR1 and CDR2: LGHNA and YSLEER. This same sample was also part of a study on human thymus T cells. From that study: Healthy Finnish infants undergoing corrective surgery for congenital heart defects were the donors. Thymus tissue for the work was resected from patients undergoing corrective heart surgery. V and J genes seemed to be used with bias in thymic and blood repertoires. Related research examined unrelated individuals and reported that their thymic repertoires overlapped highly.

The sample was thymocytes. The genes are TRBV4-3 and TRBJ2-7, with TRBD1 matching 11 bases. The source of this sequence is a boy under three years old with a congenital heart defect. CDR3 amino acids: CASSPSGTGGNEQYF. The DNA for the CDR3 is TGCGCCAGCAGCCCCTCCGGGACAGGGGGGAACGAGCAGTACTTC.